The rows below give T cell receptor beta chains drawn from one sample of a study of CD4+ T cells in melanoma. Generated by immunoSEQ multiplex PCR, the TCRdb table keeps only in-frame clones and is missing some. The sample holds 7,500 to 10,000 clones, around 67% seen once. Sample: cells from a culture (not recorded whether cultured in vitro). The source of these receptors is a human donor with melanoma. CDR3s include the opening cysteine and the closing phenylalanine or tryptophan. D genes are given only for firm matches. Clone sizes are given selectively: once, few, many, or a class where the clone is expanded.

j_call: TRBJ2-6
v_call: TRBV7-2
clone_size: -
d_call: -
cdr3_length: 13
cdr3_nt: TGTGCCAGCAACCCCTCTGGGGCCAACGTCCTGACTTTC
cdr3_aa: CASNPSGANVLTF

j_call: TRBJ2-5
v_call: TRBV24-1
clone_size: -
d_call: -
cdr3_length: 16
cdr3_nt: TGTGCCACCAGTGATGGGGGGGGGACAGCACAAGAGACCCAGTACTTC
cdr3_aa: CATSDGGGTAQETQYF

j_call: TRBJ2-1
v_call: TRBV7-3
clone_size: -
d_call: TRBD2
cdr3_length: 15
cdr3_nt: TGTGCCAGCAGCCTAGCGGGTCCCTCCTACAATGAGCAGTTCTTC
cdr3_aa: CASSLAGPSYNEQFF

j_call: TRBJ2-5
v_call: TRBV7-8
clone_size: -
d_call: -
cdr3_length: 13
cdr3_nt: TGTGCCAGCAGCTGGGGGGCACAGGAGACCCAGTACTTC
cdr3_aa: CASSWGAQETQYF

j_call: TRBJ1-1
v_call: TRBV7-9
clone_size: -
d_call: -
cdr3_length: 14
cdr3_nt: TGTGCCAGCACCCAAGGAAGGGAGAACACTGAAGCTTTCTTT
cdr3_aa: CASTQGRENTEAFF

j_call: TRBJ1-6
v_call: TRBV30
clone_size: -
d_call: -
cdr3_length: 14
cdr3_nt: TGTGCCTGGAGTGTGGGGACAAGTAATTCACCCCTCCACTTT
cdr3_aa: CAWSVGTSNSPLHF

j_call: TRBJ2-3
v_call: TRBV6-5
clone_size: -
d_call: -
cdr3_length: 15
cdr3_nt: TGTGCCAGCACCGAACGGGGGAGCACCACGGGTACGCAGTATTTT
cdr3_aa: CASTERGSTTGTQYF

j_call: TRBJ2-7
v_call: TRBV27
clone_size: -
d_call: TRBD2
cdr3_length: 17
cdr3_nt: TGTGCCAGCAGTAGGAAAAGCTGGACTAGCGGGGATGTAAAGCAGTACTTC
cdr3_aa: CASSRKSWTSGDVKQYF

j_call: TRBJ1-6
v_call: TRBV2
clone_size: -
d_call: -
cdr3_length: 13
cdr3_nt: TGTGCCAGTCACAGTGGGGTCAATTCACCCCTCCACTTT
cdr3_aa: CASHSGVNSPLHF

j_call: TRBJ2-1
v_call: TRBV7-9
clone_size: -
d_call: -
cdr3_length: 13
cdr3_nt: TGTGCCAGCACTCTGGGGTCCTACAATGAGCAGTTCTTC
cdr3_aa: CASTLGSYNEQFF

j_call: TRBJ2-7
v_call: TRBV30
clone_size: -
d_call: -
cdr3_length: 14
cdr3_nt: TGTGCCTGGAGCCGAGGGGGTTCCTCCTACGAGCAGTACTTC
cdr3_aa: CAWSRGGSSYEQYF

j_call: TRBJ2-7
v_call: TRBV30
clone_size: -
d_call: TRBD1
cdr3_length: 12
cdr3_nt: TGTGCCTGGAGTGCCAACAGGGGCGAGCAGTACTTC
cdr3_aa: CAWSANRGEQYF

j_call: TRBJ2-7
v_call: TRBV6-5
clone_size: -
d_call: -
cdr3_length: 15
cdr3_nt: TGTGCCAGCAGTTATGGGGGCCCCGACTCCTACGAGCAGTACTTC
cdr3_aa: CASSYGGPDSYEQYF

j_call: TRBJ1-6
v_call: TRBV11-1
clone_size: -
d_call: TRBD1
cdr3_length: 15
cdr3_nt: TGTGCCAGCAGCTTAGGCGGGACAGGGATTTCACCCCTCCACTTT
cdr3_aa: CASSLGGTGISPLHF

j_call: TRBJ2-6
v_call: TRBV7-3
clone_size: few
d_call: TRBD1
cdr3_length: 13
cdr3_nt: TGTGCCAGCAGCACCCGGGACAGCGTCGTCCTGACTTTC
cdr3_aa: CASSTRDSVVLTF

j_call: TRBJ1-1
v_call: TRBV2
clone_size: -
d_call: -
cdr3_length: 13
cdr3_nt: TGTGCCAGCATTCGGGGATGGAGCGCTGAAGCTTTCTTT
cdr3_aa: CASIRGWSAEAFF

j_call: TRBJ2-3
v_call: TRBV9
clone_size: -
d_call: -
cdr3_length: 15
cdr3_nt: TGTGCCAGCAGCGTAACGGGGTCTAGCACAGATACGCAGTATTTT
cdr3_aa: CASSVTGSSTDTQYF

j_call: TRBJ1-1
v_call: TRBV5-1
clone_size: large
d_call: TRBD1
cdr3_length: 16
cdr3_nt: TGCGCCAGCAGCCCCCGACGGGACAGCTTGAACACTGAAGCTTTCTTT
cdr3_aa: CASSPRRDSLNTEAFF

j_call: TRBJ2-2
v_call: TRBV18
clone_size: -
d_call: -
cdr3_length: 14
cdr3_nt: TGTGCCAGCTCACCACGGGACGTTTCCGGGGAGCTGTTTTTT
cdr3_aa: CASSPRDVSGELFF

j_call: TRBJ1-2
v_call: TRBV3-1/TRBV3-2
clone_size: -
d_call: -
cdr3_length: 13
cdr3_nt: TGTGCCAGCAGCCAAGGGTACAGTGACGGCTACACCTTC
cdr3_aa: CASSQGYSDGYTF

j_call: TRBJ2-3
v_call: TRBV14
clone_size: once
d_call: -
cdr3_length: 14
cdr3_nt: TGTGCCAGCAGCCAAACACAGGGTGTAGATACGCAGTATTTT
cdr3_aa: CASSQTQGVDTQYF

j_call: TRBJ1-4
v_call: TRBV30
clone_size: once
d_call: -
cdr3_length: 14
cdr3_nt: TGTGCCTGGAGTGAGGGCGGTAGTGGTGAAAAACTGTTTTTT
cdr3_aa: CAWSEGGSGEKLFF

j_call: TRBJ1-4
v_call: TRBV19
clone_size: -
d_call: -
cdr3_length: 14
cdr3_nt: TGTGCCAGTAGTATCTGGGGGCGCGGGGAAAAACTGTTTTTT
cdr3_aa: CASSIWGRGEKLFF

j_call: TRBJ2-2
v_call: TRBV7-9
clone_size: large
d_call: -
cdr3_length: 15
cdr3_nt: TGTGCCAGCACCCACCGAGAGGGAAACACCGGGGAGCTGTTTTTT
cdr3_aa: CASTHREGNTGELFF